This T cell receptor (beta chain) was identified during a study of T cell responses to AZD1222 COVID-19 vaccine. Study-wide findings and caveats: Recipients of two AZD1222 doses showed rising Spike-specific TCR breadth and depth.

Sequencing used immunoSEQ multiplex PCR; TCRdb keeps in-frame clones, though not all of them. Of 150,000 to 200,000 clones listed, roughly 92% are singletons. As to this clone: Its antigen remains unknown.

The source of this sequence is an adult in good health. The material sequenced was peripheral blood, taken on day 0 of AZD1222 vaccination.

The CDR3 loop reads CASSNDPDSGGELFF. As DNA, the CDR3 is TGTGCCAGCAGCAACGACCCGGACTCCGGCGGGGAGCTGTTTTTT. The rearrangement links TRBV5-7 to TRBJ2-2; TRBD2 is a possible D gene (5 bases). TRBV5-7 is an ORF, with its function uncertain. Trimming stripped 4 bases from V and 7 bases from J, with 17 bases between. This CDR3 region has 15 residues.